This TCR beta chain was captured by sequencing in a study of CXCR3-negative and CXCR3-positive naive CD8 T cells. Overall study findings and caveats: The TRB CDR3s that CXCR3-positive naive cells carried were more hydrophobic than those of CXCR3-negative naive cells.

The CDR3 contains 17 residues. Germline lookup yields CDR1 DFQATT and CDR2 SNEGSKA (reference sequence). Worth noting for this clonotype: The antigen is undetermined.

Each TRB cDNA library was prepared by 5' RACE (with UMI labels). TCRdb reworked the 5' RACE reads into one entry per CDR3 protein, no DNA. The sample includes about 89,000 distinct CDR3 sequences. The chain employs TRBV20-1 and TRBJ2-3; the D call of TRBD2 rests on TCRdb alone, since no DNA is present to check it. The TCR was taken from a human donor in good health. Some clones in this sample may be carry-over from other donors' samples. Sequencing was done on a sample of naive CXCR3+ CD8+ T cells from blood. Specified subset: CD45RO-CCR7+CD27+CD95- naive CD8+ T cells expressing CXCR3 (TNR3+). The CDR3 loop is CSAKHGLAGTHTDTQYF.